The following is a T cell receptor beta chain sequence with its context. Its matching antigen is unknown. This sample is drawn from a study of memory CD4+ T cells and cytomegalovirus serostatus. Study in general: Of the healthy Belgian adults, 8 to 10 were CMV seropositive and approximately 24 seronegative. Regarding the study as a whole: Of about 150 reported CMV TCRbeta sequences, some 70 were found in memory CD4+ repertoires. The CMV-associated TCR signature appears largely within the CD4+ memory repertoire.

The sort gate was single viable CD3+CD4+CD8-CD45RO+ cells for memory CD4+ T cells. CD4+ T cells were isolated by positive magnetic selection. Assay: immunoSEQ multiplex PCR; the TCRdb copy retains only in-frame clones and omits some. The sample yields tens of thousands of clones, roughly 77% seen once. There are 15 residues in the CDR3. CDR1 is SGHNT and CDR2 is YYREEE in the germline V gene (reference sequence). The V gene end was trimmed by 0 bases and the J gene end by 7 bases; junction bases not matched to a gene: 7. Sequenced sample: memory CD4+ T cells from blood. J is TRBJ2-1 and V is TRBV5-4; the match to TRBD2 covers 7 bases. This receptor was identified in an adult in good health and CMV-seropositive. The chain's CDR3 is CASSLEGGRGNEQFF. CDR3 nucleotide sequence: TGTGCCAGCAGCTTGGAGGGAGGGCGGGGAAATGAGCAGTTCTTC.